A selection of T cell receptor beta chains follows, all from one sample in a study of CD8 T cells in ankylosing spondylitis. TCRdb analysed the 5' RACE reads with MiXCR anew, one entry per CDR3 protein. This sample yields a few hundred thousand distinct CDR3 sequences, of which 7.3% are seen a single time; 13% to 15% belongs to the top ten. Sequencing input: blood, either unsorted or a sorted T cell fraction (not recorded which). These receptors all stem from a male donor with ankylosing spondylitis. CDR3s include the opening cysteine and the closing phenylalanine or tryptophan. The D gene is left open where the match is weak. Some rows mark clone size as missing; the rest say once, few, many or name a class of expanded clone.

D gene	clone size	V gene	J gene	CDR3 length	CDR3 protein	CDR3 DNA
NA	many	TRBV20-1	TRBJ1-2	12	CSANKGMGGYTF	TGCAGTGCTAATAAGGGAATGGGGGGCTACACCTTC
NA	few	TRBV20-1	TRBJ1-5	12	CSAQREGGPQHF	TGCAGTGCCCAGAGGGAGGGGGGGCCCCAGCATTTT
TRBD2	many	TRBV15	TRBJ2-2	14	CATSVSGSAGELFF	TGTGCCACCAGCGTTAGCGGGAGTGCCGGGGAGCTGTTTTTT
NA	few	TRBV6-5	TRBJ1-4	12	CASSYPTGKLFF	TGTGCCAGCAGTTACCCTACAGGAAAACTGTTTTTT
TRBD1	many	TRBV6-1	TRBJ2-7	15	CASSDRYRDSYEQYF	TGTGCCAGCAGTGATAGATACAGGGACAGCTACGAGCAGTACTTC
TRBD2	few	TRBV7-6	TRBJ2-1	15	CASSAGTSLLSEQFF	TGTGCCAGCAGCGCCGGGACTAGCTTGTTAAGTGAGCAGTTCTTC
NA	many	TRBV20-1	TRBJ1-2	11	CSARGMYGYTF	TGCAGTGCTAGAGGGATGTATGGCTACACCTTC
TRBD2	many	TRBV29-1	TRBJ2-5	16	CSVAGGSSGSWETQYF	TGCAGCGTTGCAGGGGGGTCTAGCGGGAGTTGGGAGACCCAGTACTTC
TRBD2	many	TRBV7-3	TRBJ2-1	15	CASSRLAGAHNEQFF	TGTGCCAGCAGCCGACTAGCGGGGGCCCACAATGAGCAGTTCTTC
TRBD2	many	TRBV7-6	TRBJ2-1	14	CASSLGGGAREQFF	TGTGCCAGCAGCTTAGGCGGGGGGGCGCGTGAGCAGTTCTTC
NA	many	TRBV6-6	TRBJ1-2	13	CASSYSRSGGYTF	TGTGCCAGCAGTTACTCGAGGTCCGGAGGCTACACCTTC
NA	many	TRBV6-1	TRBJ2-7	14	CASSGDSSSYEQYF	TGTGCCAGCAGTGGGGACTCTAGCTCCTACGAGCAGTACTTC
TRBD1	many	TRBV2	TRBJ1-2	16	CASRAGQGTHNYGYTF	TGTGCCAGCAGAGCTGGACAGGGGACTCATAACTATGGCTACACCTTC
NA	NA	TRBV6-1	TRBJ2-3	13	CASNPVRADTQYF	TGTGCCAGCAATCCGGTGCGGGCAGATACGCAGTATTTT
NA	many	TRBV27	TRBJ2-1	14	CASSSQYSYNEQFF	TGTGCCAGCAGCTCCCAGTACTCCTACAATGAGCAGTTCTTC
NA	many	TRBV10-3	TRBJ2-7	15	CAISDVSGEDHEQYF	TGTGCCATCAGTGATGTCTCGGGGGAGGACCACGAGCAGTACTTC
NA	many	TRBV3-2	TRBJ2-1	18	CASSSIWGIQSSYNEQFF	TGTGCCAGCAGTTCGATCTGGGGGATCCAAAGCTCCTACAATGAGCAGTTCTTC
NA	NA	TRBV7-9	TRBJ2-1	12	CASSLDLLEQFF	TGTGCCAGCAGCTTAGACCTCCTGGAGCAGTTCTTC
TRBD2	many	TRBV5-1	TRBJ2-7	18	CASSLGGYSGLSSYEQYF	TGCGCCAGCAGCTTGGGCGGTTACTCGGGACTAAGCTCCTACGAGCAGTACTTC
NA	many	TRBV4-3	TRBJ2-1	16	CASSQVVGVLGNEQFF	TGCGCCAGCAGCCAAGTGGTGGGGGTGCTTGGCAATGAGCAGTTCTTC
NA	many	TRBV2	TRBJ1-2	11	CAITGIYGYTF	TGTGCCATCACGGGGATCTATGGCTACACCTTC
TRBD2	many	TRBV29-1	TRBJ2-7	13	CSVEAREGYEQYF	TGCAGCGTTGAGGCCCGGGAGGGCTACGAGCAGTACTTC
NA	few	TRBV20-1	TRBJ2-1	15	CSAIVVALAYNEQFF	TGCAGTGCTATCGTGGTAGCGCTTGCATACAATGAGCAGTTCTTC
TRBD2	many	TRBV28	TRBJ2-1	16	CASSLVRGGESDEQFF	TGTGCCAGCAGTTTGGTACGTGGGGGGGAGTCCGATGAGCAGTTCTTC
NA	many	TRBV15	TRBJ2-5	14	CATSSDWSQETQYF	TGTGCCACCAGCAGCGATTGGAGCCAAGAGACCCAGTACTTC
NA	NA	TRBV7-2	TRBJ2-1	16	CASSLGGVVSAYEQFF	TGTGCCAGCAGCTTAGGAGGTGTAGTATCAGCGTATGAGCAGTTCTTC
NA	many	TRBV6-5	TRBJ1-5	14	CASSYSDLQGPQHF	TGTGCCAGCAGTTACTCAGATCTACAGGGGCCCCAGCATTTT
TRBD1	many	TRBV7-9	TRBJ2-7	16	CASSLGTGVWSYEQYF	TGTGCCAGCAGCTTAGGGACAGGGGTATGGTCCTACGAGCAGTACTTC
NA	many	TRBV4-1	TRBJ2-2	14	CASSQGRNTGELFF	TGCGCCAGCAGCCAAGGAAGGAACACCGGGGAGCTGTTTTTT
NA	many	TRBV11-1	TRBJ1-6	17	CSSSPSAGQFYNSPLHF	TGTTCCAGCAGCCCCTCGGCAGGGCAGTTCTATAATTCACCCCTCCACTTT
NA	many	TRBV28	TRBJ2-7	11	CASSLFHEQYF	TGTGCCAGCAGTTTATTCCACGAGCAGTACTTC
NA	many	TRBV7-9	TRBJ1-2	13	CASSLLDNYGYTF	TGTGCCAGCAGCTTACTCGACAACTATGGCTACACCTTC
TRBD1	NA	TRBV23-1	TRBJ2-7	15	CASSQSRDRHYEQYF	TGCGCCAGCAGTCAATCGAGGGACAGACACTACGAGCAGTACTTC
NA	NA	TRBV29-1	TRBJ1-1	14	CSVDWFRRNTEAFF	TGCAGCGTTGATTGGTTCCGGAGGAACACTGAAGCTTTCTTT
NA	few	TRBV7-9	TRBJ2-7	16	CASSLARSELVYEQYF	TGTGCCAGCAGCTTAGCACGGTCAGAACTCGTCTACGAGCAGTACTTC
TRBD1	once	TRBV5-6	TRBJ2-7	14	CASSARDSCYEQYF	TGTGCCAGCAGCGCCCGGGACAGCTGCTACGAGCAGTACTTC
NA	many	TRBV27	TRBJ1-2	15	CASSLTEGDSYGYTF	TGTGCCAGCAGTTTAACAGAAGGAGACAGCTATGGCTACACCTTC
NA	NA	TRBV9	TRBJ2-7	13	CASSVAQGYEQYF	TGTGCCAGCAGCGTGGCGCAGGGTTACGAGCAGTACTTC
NA	many	TRBV4-3	TRBJ2-1	15	CASSQGAGTYNEQFF	TGCGCCAGCAGCCAAGGGGCGGGGACCTACAATGAGCAGTTCTTC